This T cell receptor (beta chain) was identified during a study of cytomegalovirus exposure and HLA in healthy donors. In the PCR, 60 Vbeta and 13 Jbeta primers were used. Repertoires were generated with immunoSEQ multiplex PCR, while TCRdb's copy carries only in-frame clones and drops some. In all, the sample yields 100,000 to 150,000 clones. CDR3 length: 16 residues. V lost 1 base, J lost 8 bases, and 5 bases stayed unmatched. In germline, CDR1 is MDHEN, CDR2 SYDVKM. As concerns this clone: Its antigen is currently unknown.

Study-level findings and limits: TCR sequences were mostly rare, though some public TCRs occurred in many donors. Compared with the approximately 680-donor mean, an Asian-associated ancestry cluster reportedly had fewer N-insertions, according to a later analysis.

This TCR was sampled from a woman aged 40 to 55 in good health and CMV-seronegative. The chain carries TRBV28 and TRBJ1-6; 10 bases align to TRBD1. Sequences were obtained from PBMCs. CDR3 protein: CASSLLGQGLDSPLHF. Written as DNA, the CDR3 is TGTGCCAGCAGTTTATTGGGACAGGGGTTGGATTCACCCCTCCACTTT.